Below are 16 T cell receptor beta chains sequenced from a single sample in a study of T cell responses to AZD1222 COVID-19 vaccine. Sequencing was performed with immunoSEQ multiplex PCR; in TCRdb, only in-frame clones are kept and a portion is missing. The profile shows 110,000 to 150,000 clones, roughly 91% of them singletons. Specimen: peripheral blood, collected on day 0 of AZD1222 vaccination. All receptors derive from an adult in good health.

This clone was recorded once. This chain links TRBV19 with TRBJ1-2; TRBD1 aligns across 8 bases. V shed 3 bases and J 8 bases; nucleotides not matched to a gene: 11. The CDR3 has 15 residues. The germline gives CDR1 LNHDA, CDR2 SQIVND (reference sequence). The CDR3 sequence is CASSMVRQGAWGYTF. The CDR3 DNA reads TGTGCCAGTAGTATGGTACGGCAGGGGGCTTGGGGCTACACCTTC. Looking up the rest from reference TRBV19 and TRBJ1-2 gives the full variable domain: DGGITQSPKYLFRKEGQNVTLSCEQNLNHDAMYWYRQDPGQGLRLIYYSQIVNDFQKGDIAEGYSVSREKKESFPLTVTSAQKNPTAFYLCASSMVRQGAWGYTFGSGTRLTVV.

The chain uses TRBV4-1 and TRBJ1-2; 8 bases fit TRBD1. CDR1 and CDR2 from the germline V gene are MGHRA and YSYEKL. V trimming: 4 bases; J trimming: 1 base; junction bases outside the gene matches: 5. CDR3 length: 15 residues. The CDR3 DNA sequence: TGCGCCAGCAGCCGAACGACAGGGGATAACTATGGCTACACCTTC. Translation gives CASSRTTGDNYGYTF.

The chain links TRBV6-5 to TRBJ2-1, with 8 bases lining up with TRBD2. The CDR3 spans 15 residues. CDR1 is MNHEY, CDR2 SVGAGI, per germline. Trimming took 0 bases from V and 6 from J; bases not matched to a gene: 4. The CDR3: CASSYSAGGANEQFF. In DNA, the CDR3 is TGTGCCAGCAGTTACTCGGCGGGGGGTGCCAATGAGCAGTTCTTC.

The V gene is TRBV27, the J gene TRBJ2-7; D gene ambiguous. Germline CDR1 MNHEY, CDR2 SMNVEV (reference sequence). The CDR3 extends over 14 amino acids. V lost 2 bases, J lost 5 bases, and 13 bases lay in between. In DNA form, the CDR3 reads TGTGCCAGCAGTTTAGAACCCTTTGGTAACGAGCAGTACTTC. As protein: CASSLEPFGNEQYF.

This clone was counted once. The J gene is TRBJ2-1, the V gene TRBV4-1, with D uncertain. This CDR3 spans 14 amino acids. Germline V lookup: CDR1 MGHRA, CDR2 YSYEKL. The ends were cut back, 1 base at V and 7 bases at J, with 11 bases in the middle. The DNA of the CDR3 is TGCGCCAGCAGCCAAGCCCCTAAGACGAATGAGCAGTTCTTC. Encoded protein: CASSQAPKTNEQFF.

The J gene is TRBJ2-1, the V gene TRBV4-1, with D hard to call. Trimming stripped 7 bases from V and 0 bases from J, with 13 bases between. The CDR3 contains 15 residues. Germline CDR1 reads MGHRA; CDR2 reads YSYEKL. CDR3: CASNHVISSYNEQFF. CDR3 bases: TGCGCCAGCAATCACGTTATAAGCTCCTACAATGAGCAGTTCTTC.

The J gene is TRBJ2-5, the V gene TRBV7-9; D not certain. CDR3 length: 13 amino acids. Germline V gives CDR1 SEHNR, CDR2 FQNEAQ (reference sequence). V lost 1 base and J lost 5, with 8 bases in between. In DNA form, the CDR3 reads TGTGCCAGCAGCTTAGTCAGTGGCGAGACCCAGTACTTC. It encodes CASSLVSGETQYF.

This chain joins TRBV5-1 and TRBJ2-1, with D perhaps being TRBD1 or TRBD2 (5 bases each). CDR1 and CDR2 from the germline V gene are SGHRS and YFSETQ. V was clipped by 3 bases and J by 7 bases, with 8 bases between them. The CDR3 covers 12 residues. This CDR3 reads CASSWGLNEQFF. CDR3 sequence (DNA): TGCGCCAGCAGCTGGGGGTTGAATGAGCAGTTCTTC.

V is TRBV6-6 and J is TRBJ1-6; weak D call: TRBD1 (6 bases). Trimming took off 6 bases at V and 7 bases at J, with 16 bases between the two ends. The CDR3 sequence is 15 residues long. In germline, CDR1 is MNHNY, CDR2 SVGAGI (reference sequence). As DNA, the CDR3 is TGTGCCAGCAGGCCAAACGGGGGGGCGAATTCACCCCTCCACTTT. Protein sequence: CASRPNGGANSPLHF.

This clone was seen only a few times. The V call is TRBV19, the J call TRBJ1-6; 7 bases map to TRBD1. The CDR3 is 14 amino acids. V trimming: 3 bases; J trimming: 11 bases; junction bases outside the gene matches: 7. Germline V lookup: CDR1 LNHDA, CDR2 SQIVND (reference sequence). This CDR3 reads CASSMAVGGPPLHF. The CDR3 region has the DNA TGTGCCAGTAGTATGGCGGTAGGGGGCCCACCCCTCCACTTT.

This chain links TRBV5-6 with TRBJ1-2; D not certain. Per germline, CDR1 SGHDT and CDR2 YYEEEE. V gave up 3 bases and J gave up 9 bases, with 9 bases separating them. The CDR3 runs 11 residues. CDR3 in DNA: TGTGCCAGCAGCTCAACAGTCCGCTACACCTTC. It encodes CASSSTVRYTF.

The chain joins TRBV27 to TRBJ2-7, with 8 bases identical to TRBD2. The CDR3 length is 14 residues. Trimming cost V 6 bases and J 0 bases; bases outside gene matches: 4. The germline V gene has CDR1 MNHEY and CDR2 SMNVEV (reference sequence). The CDR3 loop reads CASRVAGPSYEQYF. The CDR3 DNA reads as TGTGCCAGCAGGGTAGCGGGGCCCTCCTACGAGCAGTACTTC.

The gene calls are TRBV7-6 and TRBJ2-5, with D possibly matching TRBD2 (7 bases). CDR3 length equals 16 residues. Trimming stripped 5 bases from V and 4 bases from J, with 20 bases between. Germline assignment: CDR1 SGHVS and CDR2 FNYEAQ. The CDR3 DNA is TGTGCCAGCAGCCCCGGCCAAGGACTAGGGGGAGAGACCCAGTACTTC. Translated, it gives CASSPGQGLGGETQYF.

The chain combines TRBV27 with TRBJ2-7, with D unclear. CDR1 MNHEY and CDR2 SMNVEV come from the germline V gene (reference sequence). V was shortened by 6 bases and J by 6 bases, with 18 bases between the two germline ends. CDR3 length equals 14 residues. This CDR3 reads CASSPGPHFSEQYF. CDR3 DNA sequence: TGTGCCAGCAGCCCCGGACCCCATTTCAGCGAGCAGTACTTC.

The chain is built from TRBV29-1 and TRBJ2-3, with 9 bases lining up with TRBD2. Germline V gene lookup returns CDR1 SQVTM and CDR2 ANQGSEA. The ends lost 6 bases at V and 0 bases at J; junction bases unmatched: 10. CDR3 length equals 16 residues. As DNA, the CDR3 is TGCAGCGTCGAGGGACTAGCTTCTCGTAGCACAGATACGCAGTATTTT. The encoded protein is CSVEGLASRSTDTQYF.

Comments on this clone: This specimen includes other DNA sequences encoding the same CDR3. The J gene is TRBJ1-1, the V gene TRBV28; a weak D match, TRBD1 (6 bases). Trimming pared 6 bases from V and 3 bases from J, leaving 14 bases between. The germline gives CDR1 MDHEN, CDR2 SYDVKM. The CDR3 consists of 14 residues. CDR3 nucleotides: TGTGCCAGCAGCTTCCGGGGGGGCTACACTGAAGCTTTCTTT. It yields the protein CASSFRGGYTEAFF.